This TCR beta chain was recovered during a study of cytomegalovirus exposure and HLA in healthy donors. Study-wide points: Sequence variants that were highly shared formed a cluster that was likely a sequencing artifact. An analysis that came later showed most CMV-associated TCR beta chains appearing HLA-restricted.

As regards this clone: Its antigen is unidentified.

The CDR3 runs 16 residues. V was trimmed by 5 bases and J by 5 bases, leaving 21 bases between them. CDR1 and CDR2 from the germline V gene are SEHNR and FQNEAQ (reference sequence). These donors counted as nominally healthy when sampled, but unrecorded immune exposures were likely. PCR amplification relied on 60 Vbeta primers (plus 13 Jbeta primers). The repertoire was sequenced with immunoSEQ multiplex PCR; TCRdb's copy has only in-frame clones and lacks some. Here the sample spans approximately 160,000 clones, about 81% being singletons. The rearrangement joins TRBV7-9 to TRBJ1-1; the D gene is possibly TRBD1 (6 bases). This TCR came from a woman aged 18-30 years in good health and CMV-seronegative. Sequenced input: PBMCs. CDR3 amino acids: CASSKQGTQLDTEAFF. The CDR3 DNA reads TGTGCCAGCAGCAAACAGGGAACGCAGCTTGATACTGAAGCTTTCTTT.